The 5 T cell receptor beta chains below come from one sample, sequenced in a study of monozygotic twins with inflammatory bowel disease. TCRdb re-called the 5' RACE reads and catalogs CDR3 proteins one per entry, DNA excluded. The table for this sample gives more than 300,000 distinct CDR3 sequences. The sample taken for sequencing was blood. These receptors were taken from a human donor with ulcerative colitis or Crohn's disease, or a healthy co-twin of an affected twin (not recorded which).

V and J are TRBV7-8 and TRBJ2-1; TCRdb outputs TRBD1, but without DNA this stays unchecked. Germline V gene lookup returns CDR1 SGHVS and CDR2 FQNEAQ. The CDR3 runs 14 residues. The CDR3 is CASSPRIFRNEQFF.

The chain employs TRBV20-1 and TRBJ2-1; the D call from TCRdb, TRBD2, cannot be confirmed without DNA. CDR3 size: 16 residues. CDR1 and CDR2 from the germline V gene are DFQATT and SNEGSKA (reference sequence). CDR3 region: CSASNLGGPRSDEQFF.

The CDR3 region is CASIPMEFGYGYTF. The genes are TRBV12-3 or TRBV12-4 and TRBJ1-2. This CDR3 comprises 14 residues.

The CDR3 reads CASRTGQQYNEQFF. The chain recombines TRBV5-1 with TRBJ2-1; TCRdb outputs TRBD1, but without DNA this stays unchecked. This CDR3 has 14 residues. Germline assignment: CDR1 SGHRS and CDR2 YFSETQ.

V is TRBV5-1 and J is TRBJ1-2; TCRdb calls TRBD1, which cannot be checked without DNA. The length of the CDR3 is 15 residues. Per germline, CDR1 SGHRS and CDR2 YFSETQ. CDR3 residues: CASSTRGLANYGYTF. Using reference TRBV5-1 and TRBJ1-2 for the parts outside the CDR3, the full variable domain is KAGVTQTPRYLIKTRGQQVTLSCSPISGHRSVSWYQQTPGQGLQFLFEYFSETQRNKGNFPGRFSGRQFSNSRSEMNVSTLELGDSALYLCASSTRGLANYGYTFGSGTRLTVV.